The 29 T cell receptor beta chains below come from one sample, sequenced in a study of CD8 T cells in ankylosing spondylitis. TCRdb redid the calling of the 5' RACE reads with MiXCR, one entry per CDR3 protein. The table records hundreds of thousands of distinct CDR3 sequences, more than 25% of them present only once. Material for sequencing was blood, either unsorted or a sorted T cell fraction (not recorded which). The receptors stem from a male donor with ankylosing spondylitis or in good health (not recorded which).

The V call is TRBV5-5, the J call TRBJ1-2; D may be TRBD1 (5 bases). There are 12 residues in the CDR3. The germline V gene encodes CDR1 SGHKS and CDR2 YYEKEE (reference sequence). Trimming took off 1 base at V and 5 bases at J, with 6 bases between the two ends. The DNA for the CDR3 is TGTGCCAGCAGCTTGCAGGGTTATGGCTACACCTTC. It yields the protein CASSLQGYGYTF.

This clonotype was observed a handful of times. This chain connects TRBV20-1 to TRBJ2-1; 10 bases are shared with TRBD2. This CDR3 is built from 17 residues. In germline, CDR1 is DFQATT, CDR2 SNEGSKA (reference sequence). J was trimmed by 0 bases and V by 5 bases; bases with no gene match: 10. CDR3 amino acids: CSASGLATLSSYNEQFF. For the CDR3, the DNA is TGCAGTGCTTCGGGACTAGCGACGCTGAGCTCCTACAATGAGCAGTTCTTC.

This clonotype has only a few counts. CDR3 sequence (DNA): TGCAGTGCTAGGCACTCTAGCGGGAGAAGCAATGAGCAGTTCTTC. Encoded protein: CSARHSSGRSNEQFF. The V call is TRBV20-1, the J call TRBJ2-1, with TRBD2 matching over 10 bases. V shed 3 bases, J shed 6 bases, and the junction held 8 bases outside the gene matches. The CDR3 covers 15 residues. Germline V lookup: CDR1 DFQATT, CDR2 SNEGSKA (reference sequence).

This clonotype was counted many times. The rearrangement links TRBV5-5 to TRBJ2-3; D gene ambiguous. Per germline, CDR1 SGHKS and CDR2 YYEKEE (reference sequence). Trimming cost V 4 bases and J 9 bases, with 18 bases left between them. The CDR3 runs 14 residues. The CDR3 loop reads CASSANMDGFTQYF. DNA of the CDR3: TGTGCCAGCAGCGCCAACATGGATGGGTTCACGCAGTATTTT.

J is TRBJ2-7 and V is TRBV28; TRBD1 is a possible D gene (5 bases). The CDR3 is made up of 14 amino acids. Trimming took 5 bases from V and 4 from J, leaving 15 bases between them. From germline, CDR1 is MDHEN and CDR2 SYDVKM. The CDR3: CASSIGARTYEQYF. The CDR3 DNA reads as TGTGCCAGCAGTATAGGGGCCAGAACGTACGAGCAGTACTTC.

This clonotype showed up just once. The chain couples TRBV18 to TRBJ2-1, with 14 bases identical to TRBD2. V was pared by 3 bases and J by 8 bases, with 9 bases of the junction left unmatched. Germline V gives CDR1 KGHSH, CDR2 LQKENI. This CDR3 region has 17 residues. The CDR3 region has the DNA TGTGCCAGCTCACCTGCAGGAGGGACTAGCGGGAGATATGAGCAGTTCTTC. This encodes CASSPAGGTSGRYEQFF.

This rearrangement joins TRBV20-1 to TRBJ1-6, with 10 nucleotides matching TRBD1. Germline V lookup: CDR1 DFQATT, CDR2 SNEGSKA (reference sequence). The CDR3 has 18 amino acids. The V gene end was trimmed by 2 bases and the J gene end by 3 bases; junction bases not matched to a gene: 10. The CDR3 DNA reads as TGCAGTGCTAGACCGGGACAGGGGAACCTTAACTATAATTCACCCCTCCACTTT. This gives the protein CSARPGQGNLNYNSPLHF.

This clonotype has a count of ten or more. The rearrangement links TRBV5-1 to TRBJ2-3; possible D gene TRBD2, 5 bases. Germline lookup yields CDR1 SGHRS and CDR2 YFSETQ. CDR3 length equals 13 residues. Trimming cost V 8 bases and J 2 bases, with 12 bases left between them. The CDR3 here is CASNMGDTDTQYF. The CDR3 coding sequence is TGCGCCAGTAACATGGGAGACACAGATACGCAGTATTTT.

This clonotype is a singleton in its sample. Possible read error: a much larger clone is one base away. The V call is TRBV7-2, the J call TRBJ2-7; TRBD1 or TRBD2 may be the D gene (5 bases each). CDR1 SGHTA and CDR2 FQGNSA come from the germline V gene. The CDR3 is 13 amino acids. Trimming pared 5 bases from V and 4 bases from J, leaving 12 bases between. CDR3 sequence (DNA): TGTGCCAGCAGCCCGGGACCGAGGTACGAGCAGTACTTC. As protein: CASSPGPRYEQYF.

Ten or more counts support this clonotype. The chain is built from TRBV12-3 or TRBV12-4 and TRBJ1-1, with D perhaps TRBD1 (5 bases). V was trimmed by 3 bases and J by 0 bases, leaving 11 bases between them. The CDR3 sequence is 15 residues long. The chain's CDR3 is CASSLGEFMNTEAFF. For the CDR3, the DNA is TGTGCCAGCAGTTTGGGGGAGTTCATGAACACTGAAGCTTTCTTT.

This clonotype has ten or more counts. One end of the junction fails to match germline, which may point to a read error. The chain joins TRBV7-2 to TRBJ2-3, with D unclear. The CDR3 loop spans 14 amino acids. The V gene's germline CDR1 is SGHTA and CDR2 FQGNSA. CDR3 region: CASSLGRSTDTQYF. DNA for the CDR3: TGCGCCAGCAGCTTGGGTAGAAGCACAGATACGCAGTATTTT. The variable domain in full, with the rest retrieved from reference TRBV7-2 and TRBJ2-3, is GAGVSQSPSNKVTEKGKDVELRCDPISGHTALYWYRQSLGQGLEFLIYFQGNSAPDKSGLPSDRFSAERTGGSVSTLTIQRTQQEDSAVYLCASSLGRSTDTQYFGPGTRLTVL.

About this clonotype itself: This sequence may be a read error, since a much larger clone differs from it by one base. The chain joins TRBV5-1 to TRBJ2-1; perhaps TRBD1 as D (6 bases). Deletions cut 5 bases from V and 9 bases from J, with 18 bases between. This CDR3 is 14 amino acids long. The germline V gene has CDR1 SGHRS and CDR2 YFSETQ. The CDR3 reads CASRQGYNVIEQFF. DNA of the CDR3: TGCGCCAGCAGACAGGGTTACAACGTCATTGAGCAGTTCTTC.

Comment on this clonotype: At one end, the junction sequence differs from germline, possibly due to a read error. This chain connects TRBV5-1 to TRBJ2-3; 8 bases agree with TRBD2. The germline V gene has CDR1 SGHRS and CDR2 YFSETQ. The CDR3 length is 13 residues. The CDR3 sequence is CASSPRGADTQYF. The CDR3 DNA is TGTGCCAGCAGCCCGCGGGGGGCAGATACGCAGTATTTT.

The chain recombines TRBV20-1 with TRBJ2-2, with a possible D match to TRBD1 (6 bases). The CDR3 totals 14 residues. Trimming cost V 5 bases and J 0 bases, with 10 bases left between them. Germline V gene lookup returns CDR1 DFQATT and CDR2 SNEGSKA (reference sequence). CDR3 protein: CSALPGANTGELFF. CDR3 sequence (DNA): TGCAGTGCTTTACCAGGGGCGAACACCGGGGAGCTGTTTTTT.

In its sample, this clonotype was seen many times. The genes are TRBV29-1 and TRBJ2-3; TRBD2 matches at 12 bases. The CDR3 consists of 15 residues. Unmatched junction bases numbered 6, after V lost 4 bases and J lost 4 bases. The germline gives CDR1 SQVTM, CDR2 ANQGSEA. This CDR3 reads CSVVGLAGSPDTQYF. The CDR3 region has the DNA TGCAGCGTTGTCGGACTAGCGGGATCCCCAGATACGCAGTATTTT.

This clonotype was detected a few times. The chain combines TRBV15 with TRBJ2-7; no clear D gene. The ends were cut back, 3 bases at V and 6 bases at J, with 12 bases in the middle. This CDR3 region has 13 residues. Germline V gives CDR1 LNHNV, CDR2 YYDKDF (reference sequence). This CDR3 is CATSRDPWTEQYF. The CDR3 DNA is TGTGCCACCAGCAGGGACCCATGGACCGAGCAGTACTTC.

The rearrangement joins TRBV5-1 to TRBJ2-7, with 7 bases lining up with TRBD1. The CDR3 covers 14 residues. V lost 4 bases to trimming and J lost 0 bases; unmatched junction nucleotides: 4. Per the germline V gene, CDR1 is SGHRS and CDR2 is YFSETQ. Here the CDR3 reads CASSTYRGSYEQYF. The CDR3 nucleotides are TGCGCCAGCAGCACCTACAGGGGCTCCTACGAGCAGTACTTC.

This clonotype was observed at least ten times. The chain recombines TRBV6-6 with TRBJ2-5, with D maybe TRBD1 (5 bases). Germline lookup yields CDR1 MNHNY and CDR2 SVGAGI (reference sequence). The CDR3 is made up of 13 amino acids. V lost 6 bases and J 3 bases, leaving 11 bases between the germline ends. The CDR3 sequence: CASRLPTEETQYF. CDR3 nucleotides: TGTGCCAGCAGATTACCGACAGAAGAGACCCAGTACTTC.

The rearrangement links TRBV29-1 to TRBJ1-1, with TRBD1 as a possible D gene (5 bases). CDR3 length: 14 residues. Trimming pared 7 bases from V and 0 bases from J, leaving 15 bases between. Germline V gene data show CDR1 as SQVTM and CDR2 as ANQGSEA. The CDR3 loop reads CSAGRGGMNTEAFF. CDR3 bases: TGCAGCGCGGGCCGGGGGGGAATGAACACTGAAGCTTTCTTT.

This clonotype was seen ten or more times. The rearrangement uses TRBV5-1 and TRBJ2-2, with TRBD2 identical over 7 bases. V dropped 9 bases and J dropped 1; count of bases not matched to a gene: 6. Germline-derived CDR1 and CDR2 are SGHRS and YFSETQ. The length of the CDR3 is 14 residues. CDR3 in DNA: TGCGCCACCATGGGAGGGCTGAACACCGGGGAGCTGTTTTTT. As protein: CATMGGLNTGELFF.

A word on this clonotype: One base away lies a much larger clone, so this may be a sequencing read error. V gene TRBV20-1 combines with J gene TRBJ2-3, with a weak D call TRBD2 (5 bases). The CDR3 has 15 residues. Germline assignment: CDR1 DFQATT and CDR2 SNEGSKA (reference sequence). The CDR3 DNA is TGCAGTGCTAGGGACGGTGGACCTAGCACAGATAGGCAGTATTTT. Translated: CSARDGGPSTDRQYF.

This clonotype was detected many times. The V and J genes are TRBV20-1 and TRBJ1-1; no clear D gene. The CDR3 consists of 14 residues. From germline, CDR1 is DFQATT and CDR2 SNEGSKA (reference sequence). The V gene lost 5 bases and the J gene lost 0 bases, with 13 bases spanning the gap. As DNA, the CDR3 is TGCAGTGCTCTAGGCTCGGCTATGAACACTGAAGCTTTCTTT. Residues: CSALGSAMNTEAFF.

Comments on this clonotype: A much larger clone sits a single nucleotide away, making a read error possible. Since no conserved phenylalanine or tryptophan closes the CDR3, a read error is the likely cause. The V gene is TRBV5-1, the J gene TRBJ2-5; TRBD1 might be the D (6 bases). The CDR3 runs 16 residues. Germline CDR1 SGHRS, CDR2 YFSETQ. Between the trimmed V and J ends, which lost 1 base and 5 bases, there was a span of 18 bases. CDR3 protein: CASSLNQQGVGETQYL. CDR3 in DNA: TGCGCCAGCAGCTTGAACCAACAGGGCGTAGGGGAGACCCAGTACCTC.

This clonotype was counted between two and nine times. The chain joins TRBV11-2 to TRBJ2-7; 7 nucleotides agree with TRBD2. This CDR3 has 17 amino acids. Germline V CDR1 and CDR2: SGHAT, FQNNGV. V gave up 5 bases and J gave up 2 bases; unmatched junction bases: 15. This CDR3 is CASSRPGWRETAYEQYF. Written as DNA, the CDR3 is TGTGCCAGCAGCCGTCCGGGTTGGCGGGAGACCGCCTACGAGCAGTACTTC. Looking up the rest from reference TRBV11-2 and TRBJ2-7 gives the full variable domain: EAGVAQSPRYKIIEKRQSVAFWCNPISGHATLYWYQQILGQGPKLLIQFQNNGVVDDSQLPKDRFSAERLKGVDSTLKIQPAKLEDSAVYLCASSRPGWRETAYEQYFGPGTRLTVT.

This clonotype was recorded many times. The CDR3 loop is CSARDLGIGSYNEQFF. CDR3 DNA sequence: TGCAGTGCTAGAGATTTAGGAATCGGCTCCTACAATGAGCAGTTCTTC. V gene TRBV20-1 combines with J gene TRBJ2-1; D gene unclear. The CDR3 totals 16 residues. Germline assignment: CDR1 DFQATT and CDR2 SNEGSKA (reference sequence). Between the trimmed V and J ends, which lost 0 bases and 0 bases, there was a span of 12 bases.

This clonotype was picked up many times. The rearrangement links TRBV9 to TRBJ2-1; TRBD2 matches 7 bases. The germline V gene has CDR1 SGDLS and CDR2 YYNGEE. J gave up 8 bases and V 0 bases, and 14 bases lay outside the gene matches. This CDR3 has 17 residues. CDR3 nucleotide sequence: TGTGCCAGCAGCGTAGGGGCAGGCGGGAGTAGAGGCGATGAGCAGTTCTTC. Amino acid sequence: CASSVGAGGSRGDEQFF.

This clonotype was observed a handful of times. The chain carries TRBV7-2 and TRBJ2-5; D perhaps matches TRBD2 (5 bases). The V gene's germline CDR1 is SGHTA and CDR2 FQGNSA. V dropped 1 base and J dropped 2 bases, with 17 bases sitting between them. The CDR3 runs to 17 residues. The CDR3 protein is CASSLGGYGRRQETQYF. DNA for the CDR3: TGTGCCAGCAGCTTAGGAGGGTATGGACGGAGACAAGAGACCCAGTACTTC.

The sample holds many counts of this clonotype. A read error may account for a junction end that differs from germline. The chain has TRBV20-1 and TRBJ2-2, with 7 bases that match TRBD2. Germline-derived CDR1 and CDR2 are DFQATT and SNEGSKA (reference sequence). The CDR3 totals 14 residues. CDR3 coding DNA: TGCAGTGCTGGGGAACTAGCGAAGACCGGGGAGCTGTTTTTT. Residues: CSAGELAKTGELFF.

This clonotype came up many times. The rearrangement links TRBV4-3 to TRBJ2-7; perhaps TRBD1 as D (6 bases). Trimming removed 0 bases from V and 5 bases from J, with 14 bases in between. This CDR3 has 15 amino acids. Germline CDR1 and CDR2: LGHNA and YSLEER. The CDR3 DNA is TGCGCCAGCAGCCAAGATTTCAACAGGGTGGACGAGCAGTACTTC. It specifies CASSQDFNRVDEQYF.